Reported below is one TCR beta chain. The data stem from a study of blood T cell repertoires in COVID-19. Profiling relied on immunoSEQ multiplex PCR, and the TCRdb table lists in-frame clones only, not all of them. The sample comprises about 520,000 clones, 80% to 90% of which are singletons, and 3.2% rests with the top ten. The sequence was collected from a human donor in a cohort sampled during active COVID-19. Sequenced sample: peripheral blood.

The CDR3: CASSPRGGVRSGNTIYF. The CDR3 region has the DNA TGTGCCAGCAGCCCGCGGGGGGGAGTCCGCTCTGGAAACACCATATATTTT. The rearrangement uses TRBV9 and TRBJ1-3, with D possibly matching TRBD1 (5 bases). Per germline, CDR1 SGDLS and CDR2 YYNGEE. This CDR3 has 17 residues. V lost 4 bases and J lost 0, with 17 bases in between.